The 30 T cell receptor beta chains in this list originate from one sample, sequenced in a study of beta chain features in type 1 diabetes. Expressed TCRB transcripts were sequenced after all isolated RNA was converted to cDNA. Produced via immunoSEQ multiplex PCR; TCRdb's table is partial and in-frame only. Of 250,000 to 350,000 clones detected, 12% to 15% appear once; the ten largest clones hold 5.5% to 7.5%. The sequenced material came from central memory CD4+ T cells from blood. These receptors all stem from a man younger than 45 in good health.

This rearrangement joins TRBV2 to TRBJ2-4; TRBD2 agrees at 11 bases. With 7 bases clipped from V and 3 bases from J, the junction kept 5 bases outside the gene matches. Germline V gene lookup returns CDR1 SNHLY and CDR2 FYNNEI. There are 15 residues in the CDR3. In nucleotides, the CDR3 is TGTGCCAGCAAACTAGCGGGGGCCTTCAAAAACATTCAGTACTTC. Its translation is CASKLAGAFKNIQYF.

The gene calls are TRBV4-2 and TRBJ2-6, with unresolved D. Germline values: CDR1 LGHNA, CDR2 YNFKEQ. Trimming left V 4 bases short and J 0 bases short, with 7 bases between. The CDR3 runs 15 residues. Here the CDR3 DNA reads TGTGCCAGCAGCCCTAAGGGCTCTGGGGCCAACGTCCTGACTTTC. Amino acids: CASSPKGSGANVLTF.

This clone was picked up a small number of times. This sequence joins TRBV19 and TRBJ2-1; 11 positions agree with TRBD2. Germline loops: CDR1 LNHDA, CDR2 SQIVND (reference sequence). Trimming removed 7 bases from V and 10 bases from J; junction bases left unmatched: 12. The CDR3 is 15 residues long. CDR3 residues: CASTLSGGAEGEQFF. The CDR3 region has the DNA TGTGCCAGTACCCTTAGCGGGGGGGCCGAGGGGGAGCAGTTCTTC.

This clone has a single count. This sample also contains other DNA sequences that code for the same CDR3. This chain connects TRBV6-5 to TRBJ1-5; 8 bases line up with TRBD1. The CDR3 consists of 14 residues. Losses at the gene ends were 5 bases for V and 5 bases for J; bases not matched to a gene: 5. Germline values: CDR1 MNHEY, CDR2 SVGAGI. In nucleotides, the CDR3 is TGTGCCAGCAGTCCCGACAGGGGCCATCAGCCCCAGCATTTT. Encoded protein: CASSPDRGHQPQHF.

This clone was counted ten times or more. The chain recombines TRBV27 with TRBJ2-3, with no clear D. In germline, CDR1 is MNHEY, CDR2 SMNVEV (reference sequence). The CDR3 runs to 12 residues. Trimming stripped 4 bases from V and 2 bases from J, with 4 bases between. CDR3 DNA: TGTGCCAGCAGTTCTACCACAGATACGCAGTATTTT. Translating gives CASSSTTDTQYF.

This clone was detected a few times. This chain connects TRBV18 to TRBJ1-5, with TRBD1 identical over 7 bases. The V and J ends lost 4 bases and 3 bases, in that order; junction bases with no gene match: 9. Per germline, CDR1 KGHSH and CDR2 LQKENI. This CDR3 region has 16 residues. DNA of the CDR3: TGTGCCAGCTCACTCTTCGACAGGGCCGTCAATCAGCCCCAGCATTTT. Translating gives CASSLFDRAVNQPQHF.

This clone has just a few counts. The chain carries TRBV18 and TRBJ1-2, with 9 nucleotides matching TRBD1. The junction had 0 bases not matched to a gene; V was cut back by 2 bases and J by 2 bases. Germline-derived CDR1 and CDR2 are KGHSH and LQKENI. The CDR3 spans 14 residues. This CDR3 is CASSPGTGNYGYTF. DNA for the CDR3: TGTGCCAGCTCACCAGGGACAGGGAACTATGGCTACACCTTC.

The chain employs TRBV18 and TRBJ1-1; 9 bases are shared with TRBD1. V gave up 3 bases and J gave up 1 base; unmatched junction bases: 6. CDR1 and CDR2 from the germline V gene are KGHSH and LQKENI. The CDR3 loop spans 16 amino acids. The CDR3 nucleotides are TGTGCCAGCTCACCGCTACAGGGGGCCGGGAACACTGAAGCTTTCTTT. Translation: CASSPLQGAGNTEAFF.

This clone has more than one count but fewer than ten. The chain links TRBV6-1 to TRBJ2-3; D tentatively fits TRBD1 or TRBD2 (5 bases each). The CDR3 has 14 residues. V was pared by 7 bases and J by 2 bases, with 13 bases between. The germline gives CDR1 MNHNS, CDR2 SASEGT. In DNA form, the CDR3 reads TGTGCCAGCATCATGAGGGGCCACACAGATACGCAGTATTTT. Translating gives CASIMRGHTDTQYF.

The chain uses TRBV11-1 and TRBJ2-1, with D possibly being TRBD2 (6 bases). The CDR3 runs to 14 residues. V was clipped by 3 bases and J by 4 bases, with 10 bases between them. The germline gives CDR1 SGHAT, CDR2 FQDESV (reference sequence). The CDR3 DNA follows: TGTGCCAGCAGCTTTGGGGGGAGGTACAATGAGCAGTTCTTC. It specifies CASSFGGRYNEQFF. Full variable domain (missing parts from reference TRBV11-1 and TRBJ2-1): EAEVAQSPRYKITEKSQAVAFWCDPISGHATLYWYRQILGQGPELLVQFQDESVVDDSQLPKDRFSAERLKGVDSTLKIQPAELGDSAMYLCASSFGGRYNEQFFGPGTRLTVL.

This clone turned up a few times. V usage is TRBV13 and J usage is TRBJ1-1; D gene uncertain. This CDR3 contains 13 residues. Germline V CDR1 and CDR2: PRHDT, FYEKMQ (reference sequence). Trimming stripped 8 bases from V and 2 bases from J, with 12 bases between. The CDR3 sequence: CASGPGLNTEAFF. The CDR3, as DNA: TGTGCCAGCGGTCCCGGACTAAACACTGAAGCTTTCTTT.

In its sample, this clone was seen a few times. The CDR3, as DNA: TGTGCCAGCAGCGAGGGGACTGGGGCCAACGTCCTGACTTTC. Protein sequence: CASSEGTGANVLTF. The chain employs TRBV2 and TRBJ2-6; D tentatively reads TRBD1 or TRBD2 (5 bases each). The V and J ends lost 6 bases and 2 bases respectively, with 8 bases between them. The CDR3 length is 14 residues. CDR1 and CDR2 (germline): SNHLY, FYNNEI.

This clone appeared many times. J is TRBJ2-7 and V is TRBV4-3; 9 bases match TRBD2. The V gene's germline CDR1 is LGHNA and CDR2 YSLEER. The J segment lost 3 bases and the V segment lost 3 bases, leaving 0 bases of the junction unmatched. CDR3 size: 13 residues. The CDR3 nucleotides are TGCGCCAGCAGCCAGACTAGCGGCTACGAGCAGTACGTC. Amino acid sequence: CASSQTSGYEQYV.

This clone showed up just a few times. The gene calls are TRBV9 and TRBJ2-5, with D tentatively TRBD1 (6 bases). This CDR3 is 16 amino acids long. Trimming removed 2 bases from V and 0 bases from J, with 14 bases in between. Germline values: CDR1 SGDLS, CDR2 YYNGEE. CDR3 sequence: CASSVKQGLYQETQYF. CDR3 sequence (DNA): TGTGCCAGCAGCGTCAAGCAGGGGCTTTACCAAGAGACCCAGTACTTC.

The genes are TRBV7-9 and TRBJ2-5; D remains unclear. The germline V gene encodes CDR1 SEHNR and CDR2 FQNEAQ (reference sequence). The CDR3 is 14 amino acids. V shed 1 base and J shed 5 bases, with 11 bases lying between them. The CDR3: CASSLGAVGETQYF. DNA of the CDR3: TGTGCCAGCAGCTTAGGGGCAGTAGGCGAGACCCAGTACTTC.

Many counts were recorded for this clone. As DNA, the CDR3 is TGTGCCAGCAGCGTCGACAGTCACGATACGCAGTATTTT. Translation gives CASSVDSHDTQYF. This chain uses TRBV9 with TRBJ2-3, with D possibly matching TRBD1 (5 bases). CDR1 and CDR2 from the germline V gene are SGDLS and YYNGEE. V was trimmed by 2 bases and J by 6 bases, leaving 10 bases between them. The CDR3 totals 13 residues. Variable domain in full (rest from reference TRBV9 and TRBJ2-3): DSGVTQTPKHLITATGQRVTLRCSPRSGDLSVYWYQQSLDQGLQFLIQYYNGEERAKGNILERFSAQQFPDLHSELNLSSLELGDSALYFCASSVDSHDTQYFGPGTRLTVL.

The rearrangement uses TRBV10-2 and TRBJ1-1; possibly TRBD1 for D (5 bases). V gave up 3 bases and J gave up 5 bases, with 13 bases separating them. Germline V gives CDR1 WSHSY, CDR2 SAAADI. This CDR3 contains 14 residues. The CDR3 here is CASSESGAGTEAFF. CDR3 bases: TGCGCCAGCAGTGAAAGCGGGGCGGGGACTGAAGCTTTCTTT.

This clone turned up a few times. This chain joins TRBV19 and TRBJ2-7; TRBD2 aligns across 8 bases. The germline gives CDR1 LNHDA, CDR2 SQIVND (reference sequence). The CDR3 has 13 residues. With 5 bases clipped from V and 5 bases from J, the junction kept 5 bases outside the gene matches. Written as DNA, the CDR3 is TGTGCCAGTAGTCTTACGGGAGGGGACGAGCAGTACGTC. It is translated as CASSLTGGDEQYV.

CDR3 sequence reads: CASSIPRDKPEAFF. The CDR3 DNA reads as TGTGCCAGTAGTATCCCCAGGGACAAGCCTGAAGCTTTCTTT. V usage is TRBV19 and J usage is TRBJ1-1, with D maybe TRBD1 (6 bases). CDR1 is LNHDA, CDR2 SQIVND, per germline (reference sequence). CDR3 length equals 14 residues. Trimming cost V 3 bases and J 6 bases, with 14 bases left between them.

Here the CDR3 reads CASRPTEYGYTF. The CDR3 nucleotides are TGTGCCAGCAGACCGACCGAATATGGCTACACCTTC. This chain links TRBV7-9 with TRBJ1-2; D ambiguous. The CDR3 sequence is 12 residues long. Trimming left V 6 bases short and J 5 bases short, with 10 bases between. Germline V gene sequence: CDR1 SEHNR, CDR2 FQNEAQ (reference sequence).

This clone was found a few times. The rearrangement uses TRBV11-3 and TRBJ2-1; 7 bases fit TRBD1. CDR3 length: 15 amino acids. The V gene end was trimmed by 5 bases and the J gene end by 5 bases; junction bases not matched to a gene: 9. Germline assignment: CDR1 SGHNT and CDR2 YENEEA. The CDR3 region is CASSPRQGQNNEQFF. The DNA for the CDR3 is TGTGCCAGCAGCCCCAGACAGGGCCAAAACAATGAGCAGTTCTTC.

The gene calls are TRBV25-1 and TRBJ2-1; 10 bases line up with TRBD2. V was pared by 2 bases and J by 4 bases, with 5 bases of the junction left unmatched. This CDR3 has 16 residues. Germline CDR1 is MGHDK and CDR2 is SYGVNS. The CDR3 DNA reads TGTGCCAGCAGTGAAAGGGGGACTAGCGTATACAATGAGCAGTTCTTC. Protein sequence: CASSERGTSVYNEQFF.

This chain connects TRBV4-3 to TRBJ1-4; 8 nucleotides match TRBD1. Trimming at V came to 2 bases and at J to 7 bases, leaving 9 bases not matched to a gene. Germline V gene data show CDR1 as LGHNA and CDR2 as YSLEER. The CDR3 extends over 16 amino acids. Here the CDR3 reads CASSQTPGGGIEKLFF. For the CDR3, the DNA is TGCGCCAGCAGCCAAACTCCAGGGGGCGGGATTGAAAAACTGTTTTTT.

This clone was seen many times. The chain uses TRBV21-1 and TRBJ2-3; the DNA was not used to check the table's D call, TRBD2. TRBV21-1 is labeled a pseudogene. The CDR3 has 14 amino acids. The CDR3 nucleotides read TGTGCCAGCAGTGAGTATCGGGGGACCGATACGCAGTATTTT. Translating it yields CASSEYRGTDTQYF.

This clone was seen only a few times. The chain employs TRBV7-9 and TRBJ1-6; 8 nucleotides align to TRBD1. V shed 5 bases, J shed 7 bases, and the junction held 4 bases outside the gene matches. The germline V gene encodes CDR1 SEHNR and CDR2 FQNEAQ (reference sequence). The CDR3 consists of 14 residues. The CDR3 loop reads CASSPRQGNSPLHF. DNA of the CDR3: TGTGCCAGCAGCCCCCGACAGGGGAATTCACCCCTCCACTTT.

J is TRBJ1-1 and V is TRBV19, with D unresolved. V was pared by 5 bases and J by 2 bases, with 6 bases between. This CDR3 spans 12 amino acids. Per germline, CDR1 LNHDA and CDR2 SQIVND (reference sequence). CDR3 sequence (DNA): TGTGCCAGTAGTTTAGGAAACACTGAAGCTTTCTTT. Protein: CASSLGNTEAFF.

The gene calls are TRBV7-9 and TRBJ1-2; D not certain. Germline assignment: CDR1 SEHNR and CDR2 FQNEAQ (reference sequence). The CDR3 extends over 13 amino acids. V gave up 4 bases and J gave up 5 bases, with 11 bases separating them. This CDR3 is CASSSRGLYGYTF. In DNA form, the CDR3 reads TGTGCCAGCAGCTCCAGAGGACTTTATGGCTACACCTTC.

This clone has ten or more counts. The V and J genes are TRBV10-3 and TRBJ1-4; TRBD1 is a possible D gene (5 bases). Germline V gene lookup returns CDR1 ENHRY and CDR2 SYGVKD. The CDR3 spans 15 residues. Trimming took off 2 bases at V and 7 bases at J, with 14 bases between the two ends. CDR3 sequence reads: CAISEDPGAREKLFF. The DNA of the CDR3 is TGTGCCATCAGTGAGGACCCCGGGGCTCGTGAAAAACTGTTTTTT.

About this clone itself: At the DNA level, this CDR3 is encoded by other sequences in the same sample as well. The V call is TRBV29-1, the J call TRBJ2-5; 11 positions agree with TRBD1. V shed 8 bases and J 6 bases; nucleotides not matched to a gene: 8. The CDR3 contains 13 residues. CDR1 is SQVTM, CDR2 ANQGSEA, per germline. The DNA for the CDR3 is TGCAGCATAGGGGGGACAGGGGGGCAGACCCAGTACTTC. It yields the protein CSIGGTGGQTQYF. Drawing the rest from reference TRBV29-1 and TRBJ2-5, the complete variable domain is SAVISQKPSRDICQRGTSLTIQCQVDSQVTMMFWYRQQPGQSLTLIATANQGSEATYESGFVIDKFPISRPNLTFSTLTVSNMSPEDSSIYLCSIGGTGGQTQYFGPGTRLLVL.

The rearrangement links TRBV7-9 to TRBJ2-1, with 8 nucleotides matching TRBD2. The CDR3 loop spans 15 amino acids. Germline CDR1 and CDR2: SEHNR and FQNEAQ (reference sequence). V lost 1 base, J lost 2 bases, and 1 base stayed unmatched. As DNA, the CDR3 is TGTGCCAGCAGCTTAGAACTAGCGGCCTACAATGAGCAGTTCTTC. This encodes CASSLELAAYNEQFF. The complete variable domain, with remaining parts taken from reference TRBV7-9 and TRBJ2-1, reads DTGVSQNPRHKITKRGQNVTFRCDPISEHNRLYWYRQTLGQGPEFLTYFQNEAQLEKSRLLSDRFSAERPKGSFSTLEIQRTEQGDSAMYLCASSLELAAYNEQFFGPGTRLTVL.